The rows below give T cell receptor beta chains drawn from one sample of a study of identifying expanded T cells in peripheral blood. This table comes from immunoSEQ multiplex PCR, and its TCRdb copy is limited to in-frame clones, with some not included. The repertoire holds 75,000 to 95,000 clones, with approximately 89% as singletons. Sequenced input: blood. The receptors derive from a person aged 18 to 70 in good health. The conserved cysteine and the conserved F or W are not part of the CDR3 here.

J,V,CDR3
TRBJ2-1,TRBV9,ASSPGGAYNEQF
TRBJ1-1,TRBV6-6,ASSFLLQGSTEAF
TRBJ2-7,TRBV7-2,ASSAGRNEQY
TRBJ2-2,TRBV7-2,ASSPGVSGELF
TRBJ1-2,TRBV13,ASSLRDRKGYT
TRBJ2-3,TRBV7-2,ASSLSMVADTQY
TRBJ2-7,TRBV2,ASSRAPSYEQY
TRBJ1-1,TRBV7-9,ASSSQSLNTEAF
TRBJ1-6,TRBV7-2,ASSFAVSSYNSPLH
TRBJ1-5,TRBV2,ASSEEQEGPQH
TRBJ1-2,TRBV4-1,ASSQEGDSRNYGYT
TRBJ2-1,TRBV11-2,ASSLGTEGAKF
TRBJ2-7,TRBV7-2,ASSLVGQGGYEQY
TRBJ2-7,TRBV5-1,ASSGTSGGMKEQY
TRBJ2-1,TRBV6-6,ASSGGYQSSYNEQF
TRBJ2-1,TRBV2,ASSEAQGGDEQF
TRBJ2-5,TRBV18,ASSPPGSGETQY
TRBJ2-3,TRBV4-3,ASSQALIAGRTPSTDTQY
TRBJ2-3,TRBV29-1,SVEGTSTDTQY
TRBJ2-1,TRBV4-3,ASSHRLAGVTYNEQF
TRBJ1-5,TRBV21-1,ASSNGNRFSNQPQH
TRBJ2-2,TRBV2,ASTHSDRAAGELF
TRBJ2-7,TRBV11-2,ASSLVPGQSIGRQY
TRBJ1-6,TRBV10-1,ASRASNSPLH
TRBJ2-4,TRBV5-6,ASSLGGNIQY
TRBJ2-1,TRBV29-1,SVLAGGNEQF
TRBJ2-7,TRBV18,ASSPPSSYEQY